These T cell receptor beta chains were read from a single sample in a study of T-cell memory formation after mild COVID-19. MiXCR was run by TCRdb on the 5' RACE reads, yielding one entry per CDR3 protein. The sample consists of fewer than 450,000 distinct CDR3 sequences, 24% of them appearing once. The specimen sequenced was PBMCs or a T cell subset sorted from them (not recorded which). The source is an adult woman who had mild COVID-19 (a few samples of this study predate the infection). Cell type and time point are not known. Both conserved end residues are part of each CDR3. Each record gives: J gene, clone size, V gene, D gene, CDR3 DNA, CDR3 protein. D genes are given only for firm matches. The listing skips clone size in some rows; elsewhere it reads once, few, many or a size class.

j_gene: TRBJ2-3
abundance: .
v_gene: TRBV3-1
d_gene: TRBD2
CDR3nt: TGTGCCAGCAGCCCCTACGGCGGGGGACGGGATACGCAGTATTTT
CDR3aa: CASSPYGGGRDTQYF

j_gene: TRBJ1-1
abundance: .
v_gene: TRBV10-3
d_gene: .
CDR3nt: TGTGCCATCAAGATAGGTCCAGTGAACACTGAAGCTTTCTTT
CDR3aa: CAIKIGPVNTEAFF

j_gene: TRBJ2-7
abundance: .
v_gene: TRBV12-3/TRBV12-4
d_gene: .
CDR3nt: TGTGCCAGCAGTACCAATGACAGGCCGCAGTACTTC
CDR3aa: CASSTNDRPQYF

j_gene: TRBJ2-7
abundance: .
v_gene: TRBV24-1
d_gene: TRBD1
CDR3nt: TGTGCCACCAGTGAGACAGGGACGAGTCCCTACGAGCAGTACTTC
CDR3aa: CATSETGTSPYEQYF

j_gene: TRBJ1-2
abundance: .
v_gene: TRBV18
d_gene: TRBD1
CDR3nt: TGTGCCAGCTCACCGGATGCGACAGGGCTGCTTGGCTACACCTTC
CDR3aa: CASSPDATGLLGYTF

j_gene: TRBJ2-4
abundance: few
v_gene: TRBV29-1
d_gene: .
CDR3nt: TGCAGCGTTGTTGGGGCCAGCGTAGCCAAAAACATTCAGTACTTC
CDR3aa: CSVVGASVAKNIQYF

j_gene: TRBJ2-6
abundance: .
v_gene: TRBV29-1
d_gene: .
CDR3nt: TGCAGCGTTCTCACTACAGGGGGGGTGGCCAACGTCCTGACTTTC
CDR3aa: CSVLTTGGVANVLTF

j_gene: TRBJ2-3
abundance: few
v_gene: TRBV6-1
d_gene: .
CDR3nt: TGTGCCAGCGCTGAGAAAACTAGCCCTCCAGATACGCAGTATTTT
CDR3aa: CASAEKTSPPDTQYF

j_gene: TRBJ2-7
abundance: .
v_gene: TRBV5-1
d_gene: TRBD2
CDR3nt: TGCGCCAGCAGCTTGACTAGCGGTGTCTCCTACGAGCAGTACTTC
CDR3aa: CASSLTSGVSYEQYF

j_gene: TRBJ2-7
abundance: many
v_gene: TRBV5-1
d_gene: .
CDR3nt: TGCGCCAGCAGCTTGGACGTTCAGGGTCGGTACGAGCAGTACTTC
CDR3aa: CASSLDVQGRYEQYF

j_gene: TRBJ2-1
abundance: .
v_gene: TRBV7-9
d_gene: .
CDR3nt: TGTGCCAGCAGCCCAGACCCAGCGGGCAGCTCCTACAATGAGCAGTTCTTC
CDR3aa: CASSPDPAGSSYNEQFF

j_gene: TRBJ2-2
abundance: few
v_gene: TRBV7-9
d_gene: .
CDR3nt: TGTGCCAGCAGCTTAGGGGCCCTGGAAGGGGCCGGGGAGCTGTTTTTT
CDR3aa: CASSLGALEGAGELFF

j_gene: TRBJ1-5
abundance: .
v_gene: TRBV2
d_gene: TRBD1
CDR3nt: TGTGCCAGCAGTGGACAGGGGAGATTTCAGCCCCAGCATTTT
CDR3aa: CASSGQGRFQPQHF

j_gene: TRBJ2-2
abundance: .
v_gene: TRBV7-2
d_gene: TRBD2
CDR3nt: TGTGCCAGCAGCCCCACTAGCGGGACCCCCGGGGAGCTGTTTTTT
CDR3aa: CASSPTSGTPGELFF

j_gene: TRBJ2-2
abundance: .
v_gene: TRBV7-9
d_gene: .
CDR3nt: TGTGCCAGCAGTGGCGGCGGGGCCGGGGAGCTGTTTTTT
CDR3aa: CASSGGGAGELFF

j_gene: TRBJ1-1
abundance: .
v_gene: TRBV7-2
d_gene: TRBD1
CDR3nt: TGTGCCAGCAGCTCCCGGGACAGGGGGCAGGGGAACACTGAAGCTTTCTTT
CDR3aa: CASSSRDRGQGNTEAFF

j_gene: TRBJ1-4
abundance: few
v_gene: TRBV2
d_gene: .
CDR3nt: TGTGCCAGCAGTGCCAAAAGTCGGGGCAGTCGGAGGGTGTTTTTT
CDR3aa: CASSAKSRGSRRVFF

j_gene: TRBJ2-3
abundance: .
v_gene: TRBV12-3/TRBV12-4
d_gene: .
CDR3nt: TGTGCCAGCAATTGGGGATATAGCACAGATACGCAGTATTTT
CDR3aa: CASNWGYSTDTQYF

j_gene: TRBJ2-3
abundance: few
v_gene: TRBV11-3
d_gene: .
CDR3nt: TGTGCCAGCACCCCTGGGGGGAGTCGGGGAGATACGCAGTATTTT
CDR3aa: CASTPGGSRGDTQYF

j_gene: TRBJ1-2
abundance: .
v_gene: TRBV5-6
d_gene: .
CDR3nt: TGTGCCAGCAGTTCTCGGGGGGCCAGTCCCTATGGCTACACCTTC
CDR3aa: CASSSRGASPYGYTF

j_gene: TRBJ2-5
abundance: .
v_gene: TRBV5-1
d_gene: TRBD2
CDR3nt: TGCGCCAGCAGCTTGTGGGGAGCGGGGGCGACCGGTCGGGAGACCCAGTACTTC
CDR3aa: CASSLWGAGATGRETQYF

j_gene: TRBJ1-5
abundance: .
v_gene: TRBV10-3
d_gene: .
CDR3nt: TGTGCCATCAGTCTTACCGGGACGGCCAGTCAGCCCCAGCATTTT
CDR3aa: CAISLTGTASQPQHF

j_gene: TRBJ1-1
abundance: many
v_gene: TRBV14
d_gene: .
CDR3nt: TGTGCCAGCAGCCAAGAGACGCTATTCAAGAACACTGAAGCTTTCTTT
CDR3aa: CASSQETLFKNTEAFF

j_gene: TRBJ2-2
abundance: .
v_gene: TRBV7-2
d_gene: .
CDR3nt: TGTGCCAGCAGCTTCGGCGGGACCCACACCGGGGAGCTGTTTTTT
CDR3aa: CASSFGGTHTGELFF

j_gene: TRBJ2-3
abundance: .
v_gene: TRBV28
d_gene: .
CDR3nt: TGTGCCAGCGAAGAAAGCACAGATACGCAGTATTTT
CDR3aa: CASEESTDTQYF

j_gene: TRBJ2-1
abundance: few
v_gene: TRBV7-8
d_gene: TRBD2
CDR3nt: TGTGCCAGCAGCGCTGGACTCAGCGGGAGGGCCCGGGGGGTGCGGCAGTTCTTC
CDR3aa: CASSAGLSGRARGVRQFF

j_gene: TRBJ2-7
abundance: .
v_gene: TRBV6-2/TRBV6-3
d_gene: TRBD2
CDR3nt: TGTGCCAGCAGTTACTGGCTAGCGGGATCCCGCTCCTACGAGCAGTACTTC
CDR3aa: CASSYWLAGSRSYEQYF

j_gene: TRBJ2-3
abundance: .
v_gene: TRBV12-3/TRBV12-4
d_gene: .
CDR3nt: TGTGCCAGCAGCCCCGGACTGCTGAGGACAGATACGCAGTATTTT
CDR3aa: CASSPGLLRTDTQYF

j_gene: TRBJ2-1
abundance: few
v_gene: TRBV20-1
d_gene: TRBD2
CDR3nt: TGCAGTGCTGGAATTAGCGGGAGGGCCGTTAATGAGCAGTTCTTC
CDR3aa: CSAGISGRAVNEQFF

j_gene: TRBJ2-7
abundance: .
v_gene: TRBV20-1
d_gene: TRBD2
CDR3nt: TGCAGTGCTTCGGGGACTAGCGGGAGTACGTCCTACGAGCAGTACTTC
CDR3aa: CSASGTSGSTSYEQYF

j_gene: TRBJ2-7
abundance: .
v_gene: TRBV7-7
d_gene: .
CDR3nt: TGTGCTAGCAGTCTCCGGGACTCCGAGGGTTACGAGCAGTACTTC
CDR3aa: CASSLRDSEGYEQYF

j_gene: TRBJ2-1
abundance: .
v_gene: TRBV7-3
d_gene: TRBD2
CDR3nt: TGTGCCAGCAGCTTAACGGCGAGCGGGAGTCTGGATGAGCAGTTCTTC
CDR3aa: CASSLTASGSLDEQFF

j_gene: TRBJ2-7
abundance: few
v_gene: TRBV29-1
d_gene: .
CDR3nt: TGCAGCGTGTGGGACATCAACTACGAGCAGTACTTC
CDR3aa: CSVWDINYEQYF

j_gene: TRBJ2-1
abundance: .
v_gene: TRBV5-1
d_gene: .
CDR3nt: TGCGCCAGCGGAATGGAGGGGGCAAGTGAGCAGTTCTTC
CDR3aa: CASGMEGASEQFF

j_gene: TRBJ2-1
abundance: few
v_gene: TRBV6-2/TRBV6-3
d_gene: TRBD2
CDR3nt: TGTGCCAGCAGTTACCAGCGCCTTAGCGGGAGGGCCCCTGAGCAGTTCTTC
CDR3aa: CASSYQRLSGRAPEQFF

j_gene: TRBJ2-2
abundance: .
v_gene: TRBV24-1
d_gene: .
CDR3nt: TGTGCCACCAGTGATCGACATGTGAACACCGGGGAGCTGTTTTTT
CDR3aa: CATSDRHVNTGELFF

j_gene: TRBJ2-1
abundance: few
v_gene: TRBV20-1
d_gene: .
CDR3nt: TGCAGTGCTAACAGGCTATTCCGAAAGGAATCAACCACGGACAATGAGCAGTTCTTC
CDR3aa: CSANRLFRKESTTDNEQFF

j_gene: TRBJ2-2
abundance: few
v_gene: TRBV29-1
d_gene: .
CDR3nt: TGCAGCGTTGGGGGCGGGATGGTCACCGGGGAGCTGTTTTTT
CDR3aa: CSVGGGMVTGELFF

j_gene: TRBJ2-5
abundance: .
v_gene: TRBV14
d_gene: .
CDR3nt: TGTGCCAGCAGCCAAGGCAGGGGAATACAAGAGACCCAGTACTTC
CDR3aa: CASSQGRGIQETQYF

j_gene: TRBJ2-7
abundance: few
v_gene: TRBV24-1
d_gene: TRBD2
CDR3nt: TGTGCCACCAGTGATCATGCTAGCGGGAGCGAGCAGTACTTC
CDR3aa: CATSDHASGSEQYF

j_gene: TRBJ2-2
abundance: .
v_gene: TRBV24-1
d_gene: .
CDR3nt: TGTGCCACTCGACAGAACTCGAACACCGGGGAGCTGTTTTTT
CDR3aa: CATRQNSNTGELFF

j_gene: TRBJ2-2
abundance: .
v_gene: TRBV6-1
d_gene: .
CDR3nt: TGTGCCAGCAGTGAATTCGTGACCCCGCGCCCTACGAACACCGGGGAGCTGTTTTTT
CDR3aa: CASSEFVTPRPTNTGELFF

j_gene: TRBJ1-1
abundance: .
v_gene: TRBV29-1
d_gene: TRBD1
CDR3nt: TGCAGCGTTGAGCAGGGGGAGGAAGCTTTCTTT
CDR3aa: CSVEQGEEAFF